The T cell receptor beta chain under discussion was sequenced for a study of blood T cell repertoires in COVID-19 (TCRdb year 2020). About the investigation overall: Samples from collaborators originated in the United States, Italy and Spain and spanned both the acute and convalescent phases of COVID-19. The material from the prospective study consisted of cDNA or gDNA derived from T cells, B-cell-depleted T cells, or PBMCs. Subjects who had been exposed to COVID-19, were actively infected with it, or had recovered from it provided the deeply sampled blood TCRbeta repertoires that made up the dataset. A freely available public database, intended as a resource for researchers studying the immune response to SARS-CoV-2, is where the repertoires were released. Samples were obtained from the ongoing ImmuneRACE study (first 160 participants) and from 1,000 to 1,500 subjects provided by 6 global collaborators. The sample metadata nearly always contained a de-identified subject ID, COVID-19 status, age in years and sex. Where available, HLA class I and class II types were obtained from metadata supplied by the sample provider rather than from assay-based typing. General findings and caveats noted by the study authors: How much clinical and demographic metadata was included differed by source and by participant, and the metadata was provided uncurated.

With respect to this clone: Its target antigen remains unknown. No base quality information exists; no much larger clone differs at one position.

One collaborating source in Seattle enrolled patients during active infection and followed them longitudinally through the course of disease. The collaborating institutions used their own protocols to collect whole blood in K2EDTA tubes. Collaborator samples were shipped for TCRbeta analysis as frozen whole blood, isolated PBMCs, or DNA extracted from either sample type. The CDR3 runs 13 residues from the cysteine to the phenylalanine. Only the CDR3 region is kept as DNA, spanning 39 bases read in frame from base 1. The germline V end is reduced by 3 bases and the J end by 5 bases; junction bases left unmatched: 2. Looking up the germline V gene (reference sequence) yields CDR1 LNHDA and CDR2 SQIVND. TCRbeta CDR3 regions were amplified from genomic DNA using the immunoSEQ Assay, a bias-controlled multiplex PCR. As for the original processing: Nucleated cell counts per sample were estimated from amplification of reference gene primers within the assay. Sequence reads were collapsed and filtered to measure the absolute abundance of every unique TCRbeta CDR3 rearrangement. For each sample, productive Simpson clonality was calculated by taking the square root of Simpson's diversity index across productive rearrangements. Drawn from immuneACCESS, this table holds only the in-frame rearrangements with V and J called that TCRdb kept. Clones are partly lost; checked studies trace under half to an unresolved V gene and leave the rest unexplained. V and J calls and clone size come straight from that table; D and trimming were deduced from the DNA. This sample comprises about 210,000 clones, approximately 85% of them detected only once. Of the sample, over 2% is held by the ten largest clones.

The sequenced material came from peripheral blood. The rearrangement combines TRBV19 with TRBJ2-5, and 8 junctional nucleotides match TRBD1. The sequence was collected from a woman between 70 and 85 years old with COVID-19, enrolled during active disease. Read as DNA, the sequence is TGTGCCAGTAGTATCTGGGACAGGGAGACCCAGTACTTC. Translated, it gives CASSIWDRETQYF.